This entry describes one T cell receptor beta chain. Its antigen is currently not known. No much larger clone exists at a distance of one base, and base qualities are not known. Other DNA sequences in this specimen translate into the identical CDR3. This entry belongs to a study of blood T cell repertoires in COVID-19 (dated by TCRdb to 2020 to 2022). Concerning the study at large: Samples covering the acute and convalescent phases of COVID-19 were provided by collaborators in the United States, Italy and Spain. The repertoires were released in a freely available public database intended as a resource for research on the immune response to SARS-CoV-2. The samples were drawn from two sources: the first 160 participants of the ongoing ImmuneRACE study, and 1,200 or so subjects contributed by 6 global collaborators. Deeply sampled blood TCRbeta repertoires from subjects exposed to, actively infected with, or recovered from COVID-19 were included in the dataset. The prospective study material was composed of cDNA or gDNA derived from T cells, B-cell-depleted T cells, or PBMCs. Where HLA class I and class II types were available, the types were taken from metadata supplied by the sample provider, not from assay-based typing. A de-identified subject ID, COVID-19 status, age in years and sex were almost always included in the sample metadata.

TCRbeta CDR3 regions were amplified from genomic DNA by means of the immunoSEQ Assay, a bias-controlled multiplex PCR. On the study's bioinformatics: The number of nucleated cells in each sample was estimated by amplification of reference gene primers within the assay. Sequence reads were collapsed and filtered to measure the absolute abundance of every unique TCRbeta CDR3 rearrangement. Productive Simpson clonality was computed per sample as the square root of Simpson's diversity index over productive rearrangements. TCRdb took over this immuneACCESS table, retaining in-frame rearrangements with V and J assigned. Such tables are incomplete; in checked studies, under half of the missing clones stem from an unresolved V gene, and the remainder is unexplained. That table is the source of V, J and clone size, and D and trimming were worked out from the DNA. This sample has some 300,000 clones in its table, and around 84% of those were observed once. The ten largest clones add up to around 1.4% of the sample.

The collaborating institutions used their own protocols to collect whole blood in K2EDTA tubes. For TCRbeta analysis, collaborator samples were shipped as frozen whole blood, as isolated PBMCs, or as DNA extracted from either sample type. General findings and caveats noted by the study authors: Clinical and demographic metadata were provided uncurated, with the amount varying by source and participant.

Sequenced input: peripheral blood. This sequence originates from a man aged 65-85 years with acute or convalescent COVID-19.

The DNA is TGTGCCAGCAGCTTACAAGGCGGATCGGGAAACACCATATATTTT. It specifies CASSLQGGSGNTIYF. Recombination connected TRBV7-9 to TRBJ1-3; the D gene remains uncertain. A distance of 12 bases separates the germline ends of V and J, which lose 2 bases and 4 bases respectively. Including cysteine and phenylalanine, the CDR3 has 15 amino acids. Only CDR3 DNA remains: 45 bases, in frame from the first base. The germline V gene (reference sequence) sets CDR1 to SEHNR and CDR2 to FQNEAQ.